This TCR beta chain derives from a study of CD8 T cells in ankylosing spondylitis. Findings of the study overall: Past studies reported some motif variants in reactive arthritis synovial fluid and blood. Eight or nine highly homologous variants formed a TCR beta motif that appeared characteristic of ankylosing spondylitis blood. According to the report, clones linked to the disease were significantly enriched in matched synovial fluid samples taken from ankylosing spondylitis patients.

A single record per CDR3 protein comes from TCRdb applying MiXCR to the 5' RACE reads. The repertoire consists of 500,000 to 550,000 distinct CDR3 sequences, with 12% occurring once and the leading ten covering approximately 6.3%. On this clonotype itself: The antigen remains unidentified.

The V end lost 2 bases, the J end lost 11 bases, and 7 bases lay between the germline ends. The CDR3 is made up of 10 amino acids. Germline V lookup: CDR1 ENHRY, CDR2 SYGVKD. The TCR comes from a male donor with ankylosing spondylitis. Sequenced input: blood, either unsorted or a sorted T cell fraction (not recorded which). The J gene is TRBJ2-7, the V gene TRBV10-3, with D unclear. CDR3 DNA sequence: TGTGCCATCAGTGAGGAAAAAAAGTACTTC. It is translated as CAISEEKKYF.